This entry is about one TCR beta chain. This clonotype was counted many times. Its antigen is currently not known. It has no much larger one-base neighbor in the sample; base qualities were not kept. At the junction V is shortened by 3 bases and J by 6 bases, with 8 bases in between. The CDR3 covers 12 residues, taking in both the cysteine and the phenylalanine. Only CDR3 DNA is held: 36 bases, read in frame from base 1. The germline V gene encodes CDR1 KGHSH and CDR2 LQKENI. Hyperthyroidism patients were newly diagnosed, had a disease duration of under 2 months, and were aged 18 to 65 years. Any patient with an uncontrolled infection, another autoimmune disease, pregnancy or lactation was excluded. Clinical symptoms, serum thyroxine and TRAb, thyroid ultrasound, and orbital computed tomography formed the basis for the diagnoses. Blood from progressor patients was collected at the time of first diagnosis with hyperthyroidism, before any ophthalmopathy symptoms had appeared. Ficoll-Paque density gradient centrifugation was used to isolate PBMCs from around 9.1 ml of fresh peripheral blood. Progressor patients were initially diagnosed with Graves' hyperthyroidism and developed ophthalmopathy during follow-up. Total RNA was extracted using Trizol reagent, and RNA quality was assessed on an Agilent 2100 Bioanalyzer.

Amplification of TCR beta CDR3 regions was carried out from RNA transcripts. For the first round of RT-PCR on the TCR CDR3, the HTBI primer set was used together with the Qiagen OneStep RT-PCR kit. Libraries were constructed in a second round of multiplex PCR, after which size selection and purification were performed. Libraries were sequenced paired-end with 100 bp reads on an Illumina HiSeq2000. The original methods were these. SOAPnuke was used to process the raw data, removing reads that contained adapters or uncalled bases, had a mean Phred below 15, or lacked an exact match to the constant primer or identifier. COPE v1.2.5 was used to merge the high-quality paired reads, and each unique nucleotide sequence was defined as a clonotype. MiTCR v1.1 was used to align the clonotypes against IMGT TRBV, TRBD and TRBJ reference segments. Analysis was restricted to V-J combinations with a frequency above 0.0001, which covered 99.2% of repertoires. A TCS score was defined as the ratio between F50 (clonal expansion) and ExV (chaos), using BLOSUM62-based TCRdist between CDR3 peptides within each V-J. Welch's t-statistics and random forest reduced several hundred V-J features to 10 to 15, which were used in a naive Bayes classifier (R e1071). TCRdb cleaned the public reads at Q25 with fastp, built clones with MiXCR and kept in-frame beta chains. Identical CDR3 proteins give one entry, which carries the most common genes and DNA. The V and J calls come from TCRdb's annotation, not from the publication. Within this sample are almost 600,000 distinct CDR3 sequences, with roughly 14% of them counted one time only. Together, the top ten hold more than 4.5% of the sample.

This sample is drawn from a study of T cells in Graves' hyperthyroidism and ophthalmopathy (dated by TCRdb to about 2019). General notes on the study: Peripheral blood was sampled at the time of initial diagnosis, prior to any treatment. The paper reports TCR Vbeta CDR3 sequencing of roughly 140 peripheral blood samples: some 44 ophthalmopathy, around 80 hyperthyroidism and some 17 progressor patients. For training and testing, the roughly 93 patients in the discovery cohort were randomly divided in a 7:3 ratio. In more than 5 Graves' hyperthyroidism patients, the study also compared T-cell repertoires from thyroid tissue with T-cell repertoires from blood. Following sampling, methimazole starting at 30 mg daily was given to hyperthyroidism patients, and high-dose intravenous methylprednisolone was given to ophthalmopathy patients. To identify distinguishing TCR V-J signatures, a discovery cohort of some 99 patients was used, comprising 43 with Graves' ophthalmopathy and around 57 with stable Graves' hyperthyroidism. Prospective prediction of ophthalmopathy was tested in an independent validation cohort of 18 to 20 hyperthyroidism patients and 15 to 17 patients who later progressed to ophthalmopathy.

The paper's findings and limits, for the study overall: A model built on a 13 V-J signature distinguished ophthalmopathy from stable hyperthyroidism, reaching 87.88% sensitivity and approximately 81% specificity in cross-validation and 80%/75% in testing. No statistical method was used to fix the sample size in advance, and group allocation was not hidden from the investigators. Most expanded thyroid clonotypes (frequency above 0.001) were also detected in blood, suggesting blood repertoires may reflect thyroid immune responses. In validation, progression to ophthalmopathy was predicted by the model with nearly 71% sensitivity and 72% to 80% specificity, a median of about 6 months before onset.

The clonotype comes from a woman younger than 45 with Graves' hyperthyroidism that later progressed to Graves' ophthalmopathy. The V and J segments used are TRBV18 and TRBJ1-1, with the identity of the D gene unclear. Sequenced input: blood. The CDR3 protein: CASSPVGPEAFF. The DNA reads TGTGCCAGCTCACCCGTGGGCCCTGAAGCTTTCTTT. Joined to the reference TRBV18 and TRBJ1-1 proteins, this CDR3 gives the full variable domain: NAGVMQNPRHLVRRRGQEARLRCSPMKGHSHVYWYRQLPEEGLKFMVYLQKENIIDESGMPKERFSAEFPKEGPSILRIQQVVRGDSAAYFCASSPVGPEAFFGQGTRLTVV.